Sequencing of this T cell receptor (beta chain) was carried out in a study of cytomegalovirus exposure and HLA in healthy donors. Whole-study results and caveats: The study designated around 150 TCR beta chains cytomegalovirus-associated. The later analysis indicated that the majority of CMV-associated TCR beta chains appeared HLA-restricted. In a later analysis, an Asian-associated ancestry cluster reportedly showed fewer N-insertions than the roughly 730-donor mean.

This clone was seen a handful of times. The antigen is undetermined. The PCR contained 60 Vbeta and 13 Jbeta primers. The repertoire was sequenced with immunoSEQ multiplex PCR; TCRdb's copy has only in-frame clones and lacks some. This sample carries about 160,000 clones, roughly 78% of them seen once, and the ten largest clones take just under 6.5%. The donors, nominally healthy at sampling, likely had unrecorded immune exposures. Germline-derived CDR1 and CDR2 are LNHNV and YYDKDF (reference sequence). Trimming took off 1 base at V and 5 bases at J, with 15 bases between the two ends. The CDR3 is 15 amino acids.

Sequenced sample: PBMCs. The chain employs TRBV15 and TRBJ2-7; unclear D gene. The receptor's source is a man between 45 and 60 years old in good health and CMV-seropositive. CDR3 in amino acids: CATSRVRGAPNEQYF. The CDR3 DNA reads as TGTGCCACCAGCAGAGTTCGCGGAGCACCCAACGAGCAGTACTTC.